This T cell receptor beta chain was recorded in a study of naive and memory T cell subsets. This clonotype was seen many times. Its antigen remains unidentified. Two oligonucleotides, mixed equimolar, formed the beta constant-region primer covering TRBC1 and TRBC2. Ligated cDNA was amplified by four rounds of PCR with nested alpha and beta constant-region primers and SP2. A single record per CDR3 protein comes from TCRdb applying MiXCR to the UMI-ligation and nested PCR reads. There are over a thousand distinct CDR3 sequences in the sample; about 7.1% occur only once, and 70% to 90% lies in the top ten. The germline V gene has CDR1 MDHEN and CDR2 SYDVKM. The V gene lost 3 bases and the J gene lost 4 bases, with 13 bases spanning the gap. This CDR3 region has 14 residues. Overall study results and limits: RNA-based TCR counts may shift with T cell activation and differentiation. Over 95% of naive TCR sequences appeared only once after error correction, unlike memory subsets. TCR abundance followed a power law differing between naive and memory subsets.

The clonotype comes from a human donor in good health. This chain connects TRBV28 to TRBJ2-7, with D possibly being TRBD1 or TRBD2 (5 bases each). The material sequenced was CD8+ TEMRA cells from blood. Subset meaning: effector memory re-expressing CD45RA, CD45RA+ CD27-. This chain's CDR3 is CASSFQRGAYEQYF. The DNA for the CDR3 is TGTGCCAGCAGTTTTCAAAGGGGAGCGTACGAGCAGTACTTC. Full variable domain (outside the CDR3, taken from reference TRBV28 and TRBJ2-7): DVKVTQSSRYLVKRTGEKVFLECVQDMDHENMFWYRQDPGLGLRLIYFSYDVKMKEKGDIPEGYSVSREKKERFSLILESASTNQTSMYLCASSFQRGAYEQYFGPGTRLTVT.